The T cell receptor (beta chain) described here comes from a study of shared clonotypes between healthy human individuals. Per the original data handling: ImmunoSEQ output lacked quality scores and full-length reads, limiting matched filtering. The data were produced by immunoSEQ multiplex PCR, yet TCRdb's version contains in-frame clones alone and is incomplete. V, J and clone size were drawn from that table, and D and trimming were deduced from the DNA. The repertoire consists of a few hundred thousand clones, with just over 75% occurring once and the leading ten covering around 12%. The CDR3 contains 10 residues. Per the germline V gene, CDR1 is MRHNA and CDR2 is SNTAGT.

The receptor's source is a middle-aged woman in good health. Some clones in this sample may be carry-over from other donors' samples. V is TRBV6-4 and J is TRBJ2-3, with 7 positions matching TRBD2. The sequenced material came from PBMCs. In nucleotides, the CDR3 is TGTGTCCGGGAGGCAGATACGCAGTATTTT. It codes for CVREADTQYF.